Given below is one T cell receptor (beta chain) in context. Its target is unknown. These data belong to a study of STAT5B mutations in CD4+ large granular lymphocyte leukemia. Study-wide context: Healthy donors showed HLA-associated enrichment of the CDR3 'QG' motif. Study outcomes and limitations: Without putative leukemic clones, patient CD4-sorted repertoires remained more clonal than healthy CD4+ repertoires.

The CDR3 consists of 18 residues. The assay was run at survey level. Generated by immunoSEQ multiplex PCR, the TCRdb table keeps only in-frame clones and is missing some. The repertoire includes some 30,000 clones, about 78% of them detected once, and over 2% sits in the top ten. Controls came from buffy coats of healthy blood donors. Source material: CD4+ T cells from blood buffy coats. The receptor was isolated from a human donor in good health. The chain carries TRBV12-2 and TRBJ2-5; the DNA was not used to check the table's D call, TRBD2. TRBV12-2 is an annotated pseudogene. This CDR3 is CASRLEQFIAGERETQYF. CDR3 nucleotide sequence: TGTGCAAGTCGCTTAGAGCAATTTATTGCGGGAGAAAGGGAGACCCAGTACTTC.